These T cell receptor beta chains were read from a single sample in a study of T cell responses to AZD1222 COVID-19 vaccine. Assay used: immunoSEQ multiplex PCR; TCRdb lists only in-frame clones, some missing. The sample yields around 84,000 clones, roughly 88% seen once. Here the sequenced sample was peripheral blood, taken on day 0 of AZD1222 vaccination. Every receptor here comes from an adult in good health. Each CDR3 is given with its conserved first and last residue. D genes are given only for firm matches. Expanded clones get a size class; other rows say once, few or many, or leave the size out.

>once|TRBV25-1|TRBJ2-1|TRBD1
TGTGCCAGCAGGGGACAGGGGTCCTACAATGAGCAGTTCTTC
CASRGQGSYNEQFF
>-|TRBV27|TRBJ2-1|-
TGTGCCAGCAGTATGGGGAGCTCCTACAATGAGCAGTTCTTC
CASSMGSSYNEQFF
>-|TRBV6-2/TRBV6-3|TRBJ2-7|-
TGTGCCAGCAGTCTAGGGGCCCCTAGAAACTACGAGCAGTACTTC
CASSLGAPRNYEQYF
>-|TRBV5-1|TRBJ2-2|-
TGCGCCAGCAGCTTTTCAGGGGCGAACACCGGGGAGCTGTTTTTT
CASSFSGANTGELFF
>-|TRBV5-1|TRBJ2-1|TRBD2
TGCGCCAGCAGCCGACTAGCGGACAATGAGCAGTTCTTC
CASSRLADNEQFF
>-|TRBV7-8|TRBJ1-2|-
TGTGCCAGCAGCTTAGGTCTGGGGGGAATAGCTAACTATGGCTACACCTTC
CASSLGLGGIANYGYTF
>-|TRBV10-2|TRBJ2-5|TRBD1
TGCGCCAGCAGTGTGACAGGGGTCCGAGAGACCCAGTACTTC
CASSVTGVRETQYF
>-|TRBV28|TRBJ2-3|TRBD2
TGTGCCAGCACCCGTAGCGGGAGCACAGATACGCAGTATTTT
CASTRSGSTDTQYF
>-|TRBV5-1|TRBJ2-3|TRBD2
TGCGCCAGCAGCATAGCGGGAGTAGGGGTCACAGATACGCAGTATTTT
CASSIAGVGVTDTQYF
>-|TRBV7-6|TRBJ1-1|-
TGTGCCAGCAGCTTAGGCGCTAAGAGGGTAGCTTTCTTT
CASSLGAKRVAFF
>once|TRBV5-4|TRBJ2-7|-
TGTGCCAGCAGCCCCGGCGGTAGGGGCACGACCTACGAGCAGTACTTC
CASSPGGRGTTYEQYF
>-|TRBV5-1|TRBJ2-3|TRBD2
TGCGCCAGCAGCTTGCAACTAGCGGGGGGCACAGATACGCAGTATTTT
CASSLQLAGGTDTQYF
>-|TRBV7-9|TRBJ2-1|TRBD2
TGTGCCAGCAGCAAACGACCCGGACTAGGCAGTTACAATGAGCAGTTCTTC
CASSKRPGLGSYNEQFF
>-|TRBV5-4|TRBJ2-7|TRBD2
TGTGCCAGCAGCTATACTAGCGGGAGTACACACGAGCAGTACTTC
CASSYTSGSTHEQYF
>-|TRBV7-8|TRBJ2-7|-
TGTGCCAGCAGACCCCGACTTGGGGAGCAGTACTTC
CASRPRLGEQYF
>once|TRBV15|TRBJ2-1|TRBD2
TGTGCCACCAGCAGAGGTAATAGCGGGAGGCCCCCGGGCAATGAGCAGTTCTTC
CATSRGNSGRPPGNEQFF
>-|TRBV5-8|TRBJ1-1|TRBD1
TGTGCCAGCAGCTTGTACAGGGGGCCAAACACTGAAGCTTTCTTT
CASSLYRGPNTEAFF
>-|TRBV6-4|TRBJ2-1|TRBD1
TGTGCCAGCAGCCCCTATGGGGGACAGGGTTACAATGAGCAGTTCTTC
CASSPYGGQGYNEQFF
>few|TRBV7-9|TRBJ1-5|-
TGTGCCAGCAGTCAAGACGGGGATCAGCCCCAGCATTTT
CASSQDGDQPQHF
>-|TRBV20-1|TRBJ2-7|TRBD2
TGCAGTGCTAGTAAGGGGACTAGCGGGAACGAGCAGTACTTC
CSASKGTSGNEQYF
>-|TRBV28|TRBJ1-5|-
TGTGCCAGCACCCCCGTATGGGGTTTAAATCAGCCCCAGCATTTT
CASTPVWGLNQPQHF
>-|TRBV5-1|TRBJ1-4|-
TGCGCCAGCAGCTTGGCCACGGATACGAATGAAAAACTGTTTTTT
CASSLATDTNEKLFF
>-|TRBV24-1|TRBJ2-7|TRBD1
TGTGCCACCAGTGATTCGGGGACAGGGGAACACTCCTACGAGCAGTACTTC
CATSDSGTGEHSYEQYF
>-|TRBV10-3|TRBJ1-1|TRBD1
TGTGCCATCAGCCAGGGGGAGGATACTGAAGCTTTCTTT
CAISQGEDTEAFF
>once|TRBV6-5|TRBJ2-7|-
TGTGCCAGCAGTACCCAGGGGTTCACCTACGAGCAGTACTTC
CASSTQGFTYEQYF
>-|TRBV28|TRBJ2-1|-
TGTGCCAGCAGTCCCCCCGCGCTTCCTGAGCAGTTCTTC
CASSPPALPEQFF
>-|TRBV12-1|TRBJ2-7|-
TGTGCCAGCAGCTTTAGTGACAGGGGTTGCGAGCAGTACTTC
CASSFSDRGCEQYF
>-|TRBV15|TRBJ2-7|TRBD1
TGTGCCACCAGCACCGGGGACAGGGTCGGCGAGCAGTACTTC
CATSTGDRVGEQYF
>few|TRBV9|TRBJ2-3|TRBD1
TGTGCCAGCAGCGTAGTTCAGGGGGCCAGCACAGATACGCAGTATTTT
CASSVVQGASTDTQYF
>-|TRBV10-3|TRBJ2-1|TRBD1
TGTGCCATCAGTGAGCAGACCAGGGACAGGTTTAAAAACAATGAGCAGTTCTTC
CAISEQTRDRFKNNEQFF
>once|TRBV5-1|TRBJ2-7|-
TGCGCCAGCAGCTTTTCCGGGACATTTCTTTACGAGCAGTACTTC
CASSFSGTFLYEQYF
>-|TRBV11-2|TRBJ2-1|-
TGTGCCAGCAGCTCCGGAAATGAGCAGTTCTTC
CASSSGNEQFF
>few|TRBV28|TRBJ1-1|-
TGTGCCAGCAGGCCTCGCCGGGAAACTGAAGCTTTCTTT
CASRPRRETEAFF
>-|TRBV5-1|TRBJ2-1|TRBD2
TGCGCCAGCAGCTTGTCTAGCGGGGACTACAATGAGCAGTTCTTC
CASSLSSGDYNEQFF
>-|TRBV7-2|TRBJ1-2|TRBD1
TGTGCCAGCAGCTTAGTAGGGGGCGTGCTAATTGACTATGGCTACACCTTC
CASSLVGGVLIDYGYTF
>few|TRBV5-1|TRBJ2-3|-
TGCGCCAGCAGCTTCGAGGGCACAGATACGCAGTATTTT
CASSFEGTDTQYF
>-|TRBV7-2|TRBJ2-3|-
TGTGCCAGCAGCCGCAGGGAAGGGGGCACAGATACGCAGTATTTT
CASSRREGGTDTQYF
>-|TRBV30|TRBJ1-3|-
TGTGCCTGGAGTGTACCGTGGGGCTCTGGAAACACCATATATTTT
CAWSVPWGSGNTIYF